The entry below gives a single T cell receptor (beta chain) sequence along with its context. Repertoires were generated with immunoSEQ multiplex PCR, while TCRdb's copy carries only in-frame clones and drops some. The data show approximately 36,000 clones, around 84% seen once. This entry is derived from a study of blood T cell repertoires in COVID-19. The CDR3 contains 17 residues. Trimming shortened V by 3 bases and J by 2 bases, and 20 bases separated the two germline ends. Germline assignment: CDR1 SGDLS and CDR2 YYNGEE. This clonotype was obtained from a man in his 60s with COVID-19, enrolled during active disease. The rearrangement joins TRBV9 to TRBJ2-5; D is undetermined. The specimen was peripheral blood. CDR3 sequence: CASSAPHRETDQETQYF. In DNA, the CDR3 is TGTGCCAGCAGCGCCCCTCACAGAGAGACGGATCAAGAGACCCAGTACTTC.